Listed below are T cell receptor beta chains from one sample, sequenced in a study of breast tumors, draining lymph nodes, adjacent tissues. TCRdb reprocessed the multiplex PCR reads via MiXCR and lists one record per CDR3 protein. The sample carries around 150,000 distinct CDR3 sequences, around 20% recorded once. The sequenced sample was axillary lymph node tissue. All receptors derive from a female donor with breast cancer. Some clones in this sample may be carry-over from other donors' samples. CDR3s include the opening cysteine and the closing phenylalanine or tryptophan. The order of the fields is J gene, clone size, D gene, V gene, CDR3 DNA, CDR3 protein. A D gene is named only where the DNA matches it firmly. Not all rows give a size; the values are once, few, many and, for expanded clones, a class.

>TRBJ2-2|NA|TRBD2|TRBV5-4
TGTGCCAGCAGCTCCCCTAGCGGGAGAGGGACCGGGGAGCTGTTTTTT
CASSSPSGRGTGELFF
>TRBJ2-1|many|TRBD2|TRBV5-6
TGTGCCAGCAGTTCGGGACTAGCGGGATGGAATGAGCAGTTCTTC
CASSSGLAGWNEQFF
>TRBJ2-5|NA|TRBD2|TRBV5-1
TGCGCCAGCAGCTACCGGACTAGCGGGAGCTTAGAGACCCAGTACTTC
CASSYRTSGSLETQYF
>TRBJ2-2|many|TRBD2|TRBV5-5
TGTGCCAGCAGCCCGTCACTAGCGGGAGTAACGGGCACCGGGGAGCTGTTTTTT
CASSPSLAGVTGTGELFF
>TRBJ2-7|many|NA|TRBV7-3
TGTGCCAGCAGCGTATCAGGGGGGGGATACGAGCAGTACTTC
CASSVSGGGYEQYF
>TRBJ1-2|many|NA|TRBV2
TGTGCCAGCTCCGGGGGGACAACCTATGGCTACACCTTC
CASSGGTTYGYTF
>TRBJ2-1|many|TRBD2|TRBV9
TGTGCCAGCAGCGTAGAAGGACGGACTAGCGGGAGGGCCTATGAGCAGTTCTTC
CASSVEGRTSGRAYEQFF
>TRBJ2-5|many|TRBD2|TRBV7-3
TGTGCCAGCAGCATTCTAGCGGGAGCGGGTGAGACCCAGTACTTC
CASSILAGAGETQYF
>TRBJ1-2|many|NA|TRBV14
TGTGCCAGCAGCCAAGATCACGTCGGGGGCTACACCTTC
CASSQDHVGGYTF
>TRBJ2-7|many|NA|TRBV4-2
TGTGCCAGCAGCCAAGGGTTGACGACCTACGAGCAGTACTTC
CASSQGLTTYEQYF
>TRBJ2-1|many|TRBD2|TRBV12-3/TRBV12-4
TGTGCCAGCACGCTAGCGGGAAGGTACAATGAGCAGTTCTTC
CASTLAGRYNEQFF
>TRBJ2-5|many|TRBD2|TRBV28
TGTGCCAGCAGTTCCCTAGCGGGCCCGGGAGAGACCCAGTACTTC
CASSSLAGPGETQYF
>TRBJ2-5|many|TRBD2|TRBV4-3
TGCGCCAGCAGCCAAAGGGGACTAGCGGGAGAGACCCAGTACTTC
CASSQRGLAGETQYF
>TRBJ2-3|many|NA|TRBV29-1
TGCAGCGTCCGGGTTAGCACAGATACGCAGTATTTT
CSVRVSTDTQYF
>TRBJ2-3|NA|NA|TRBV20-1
TGCAGTGCTAGGCGGGCGGGAATTGGCTCAGATACGCAGTATTTT
CSARRAGIGSDTQYF
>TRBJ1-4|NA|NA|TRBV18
TGTGCCAGCCCACCAGTGGGCGCCAGGGTGGTTGAAAAACTGTTTTTT
CASPPVGARVVEKLFF
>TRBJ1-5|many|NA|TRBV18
TGTGCCAGCTCACCGAACAGGGATCAGCCCCAGCATTTT
CASSPNRDQPQHF
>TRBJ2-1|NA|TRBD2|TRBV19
TGTGCCAGTAGTATCCGGACTAGCGGGAGTGGTTTTTACACTGAGCAGTTCTTC
CASSIRTSGSGFYTEQFF
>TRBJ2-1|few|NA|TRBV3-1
TGTGCCAGCAGCCAGAGAAACAATGAGCAGTTCTTC
CASSQRNNEQFF
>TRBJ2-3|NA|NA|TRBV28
TGTGCCAGCAGTTTATACGGCAGGGGACCAGATACGCAGTATTTT
CASSLYGRGPDTQYF
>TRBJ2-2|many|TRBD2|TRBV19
TGTGCCAGTAGTATGCCTAGCGGGAGTGTCTGGGAGCTGTTTTTT
CASSMPSGSVWELFF
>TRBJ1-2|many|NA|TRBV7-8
TGTGCCAGCAGCTCACCCACAGGCTACACCTTC
CASSSPTGYTF
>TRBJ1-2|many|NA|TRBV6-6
TGTGCCAGCACAGGGACTCAAGATAGCTATGGCTACACCTTC
CASTGTQDSYGYTF
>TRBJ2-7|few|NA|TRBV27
TGTGCCAGCAGTTTATATGGGGATGGGCCTTCCGAGCAGTACTTC
CASSLYGDGPSEQYF
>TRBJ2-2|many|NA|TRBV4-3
TGCGCCAGCAGCCAAGCGGGGTCAGGGAGTACCGGGGAGCTGTTTTTT
CASSQAGSGSTGELFF
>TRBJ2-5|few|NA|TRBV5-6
TGTGCCAGCAGCTTTGTGGATGAGTACCAAGAGACCCAGTACTTC
CASSFVDEYQETQYF
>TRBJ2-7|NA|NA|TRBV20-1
TGCAGTGCTAGAAGTCCGACACACTATGAGCAGTCCTTC
CSARSPTHYEQSF
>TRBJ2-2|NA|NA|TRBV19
TGTGCCAGTACAAGGCAGTACACCGGGGAGCTGTTTTTT
CASTRQYTGELFF
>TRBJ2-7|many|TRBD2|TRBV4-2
TGTGCCAGCAGCCCCCTTGGACTAGCGGGAGGGCCGGGGCGCCACGAGCAGTACTTC
CASSPLGLAGGPGRHEQYF
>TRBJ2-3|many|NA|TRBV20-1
TGCAGTGCTAGGACTAGCACAGATACGCAGTATTTT
CSARTSTDTQYF
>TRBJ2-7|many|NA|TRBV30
TGTGCCTGGAGTGTACTAGCAGAGACAGGCGAGCAGTACTTC
CAWSVLAETGEQYF
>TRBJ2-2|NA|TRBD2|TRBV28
TGTGCCAGCAGTCCTCATAGCGGGAGAGGGGGGGAGCTGTTTTTT
CASSPHSGRGGELFF
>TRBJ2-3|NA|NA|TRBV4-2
TGTGCCAGCAGCCAAGATACGGGCTCTAGCGCAGATACGCAGTATTTT
CASSQDTGSSADTQYF